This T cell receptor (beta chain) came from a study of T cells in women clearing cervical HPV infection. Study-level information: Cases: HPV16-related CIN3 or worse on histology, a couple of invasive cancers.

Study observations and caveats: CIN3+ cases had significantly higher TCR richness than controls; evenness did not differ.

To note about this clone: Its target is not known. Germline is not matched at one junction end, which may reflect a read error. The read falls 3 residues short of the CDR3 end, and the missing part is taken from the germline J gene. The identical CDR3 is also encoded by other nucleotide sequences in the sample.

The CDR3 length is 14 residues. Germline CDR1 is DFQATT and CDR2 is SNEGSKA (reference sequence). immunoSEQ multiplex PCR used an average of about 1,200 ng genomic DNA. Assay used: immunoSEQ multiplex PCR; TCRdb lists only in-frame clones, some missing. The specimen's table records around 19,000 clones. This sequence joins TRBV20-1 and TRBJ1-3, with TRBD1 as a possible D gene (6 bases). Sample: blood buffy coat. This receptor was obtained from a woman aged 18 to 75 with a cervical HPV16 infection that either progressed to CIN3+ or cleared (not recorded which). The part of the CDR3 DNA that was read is TGCAGTGCTATTCCGGGACACCAAGGAAACACA. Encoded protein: CSAIPGHQGNT. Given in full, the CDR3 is CSAIPGHQGNTIYF.